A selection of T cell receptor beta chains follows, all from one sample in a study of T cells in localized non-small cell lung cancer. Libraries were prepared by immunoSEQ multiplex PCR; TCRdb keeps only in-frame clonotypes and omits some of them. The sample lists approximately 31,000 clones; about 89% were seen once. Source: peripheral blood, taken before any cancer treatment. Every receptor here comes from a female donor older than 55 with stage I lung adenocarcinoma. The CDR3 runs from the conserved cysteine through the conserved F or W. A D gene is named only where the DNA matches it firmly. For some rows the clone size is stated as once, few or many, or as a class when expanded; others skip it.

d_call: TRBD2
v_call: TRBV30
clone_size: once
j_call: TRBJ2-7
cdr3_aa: CAWRAGGGYEQYF
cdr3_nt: TGTGCCTGGCGAGCGGGAGGGGGCTACGAGCAGTACTTC

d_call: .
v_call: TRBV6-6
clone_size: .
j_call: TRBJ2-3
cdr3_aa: CASSFGYSDTQYF
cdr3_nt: TGTGCCAGCAGTTTCGGGTATTCAGATACGCAGTATTTT

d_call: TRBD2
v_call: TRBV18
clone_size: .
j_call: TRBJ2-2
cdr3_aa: CASGEAGASTGELFF
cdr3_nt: TGTGCCAGCGGAGAGGCGGGAGCGAGTACCGGGGAGCTGTTTTTT

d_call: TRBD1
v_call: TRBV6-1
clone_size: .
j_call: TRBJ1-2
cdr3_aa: CASKPQGSYGYTF
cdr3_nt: TGTGCCAGCAAGCCACAGGGGAGTTATGGCTACACCTTC

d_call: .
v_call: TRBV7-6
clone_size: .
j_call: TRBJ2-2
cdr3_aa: CASSLPYTGELFF
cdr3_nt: TGTGCCAGCAGCTTACCATACACCGGGGAGCTGTTTTTT

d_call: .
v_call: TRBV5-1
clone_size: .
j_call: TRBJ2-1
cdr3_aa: CASSPRYAYNEQFF
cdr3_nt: TGCGCCAGCAGCCCTCGGTACGCATACAATGAGCAGTTCTTC

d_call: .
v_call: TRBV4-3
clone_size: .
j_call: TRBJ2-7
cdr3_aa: CASSHGGNSYEQYF
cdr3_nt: TGCGCCAGCAGCCACGGCGGGAATAGCTACGAGCAGTACTTC

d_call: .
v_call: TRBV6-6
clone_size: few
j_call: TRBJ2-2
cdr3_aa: CASTYRERTGELFF
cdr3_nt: TGTGCCAGCACCTACAGGGAACGAACCGGGGAGCTGTTTTTT

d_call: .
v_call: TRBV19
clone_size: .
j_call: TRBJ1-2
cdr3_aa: CASTSEGGQGIDGYTF
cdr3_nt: TGTGCCAGTACCAGCGAGGGAGGGCAGGGTATCGATGGCTACACCTTC

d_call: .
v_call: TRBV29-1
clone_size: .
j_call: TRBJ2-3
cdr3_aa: CSVVGQTDTQYF
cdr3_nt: TGCAGCGTTGTTGGGCAGACAGATACGCAGTATTTT

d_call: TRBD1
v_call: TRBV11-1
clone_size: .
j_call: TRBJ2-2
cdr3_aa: CASSPGTGGVGELFF
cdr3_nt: TGTGCCAGCAGCCCCGGGACAGGGGGAGTCGGGGAGCTGTTTTTT

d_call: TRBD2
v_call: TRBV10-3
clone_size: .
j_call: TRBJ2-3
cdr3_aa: CAISRLATSTDTQYF
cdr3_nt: TGTGCCATCAGCCGACTAGCGACTAGCACAGATACGCAGTATTTT

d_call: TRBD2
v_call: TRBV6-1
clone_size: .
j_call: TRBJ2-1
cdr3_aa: CASRNSGSNNEQFF
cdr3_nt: TGTGCCAGCAGAAATAGCGGGTCCAACAATGAGCAGTTCTTC

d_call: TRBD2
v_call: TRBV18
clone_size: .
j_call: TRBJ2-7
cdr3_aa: CASSRFSGSQYEQYF
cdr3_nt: TGTGCCAGCTCACGTTTCAGCGGGAGCCAGTACGAGCAGTACTTC

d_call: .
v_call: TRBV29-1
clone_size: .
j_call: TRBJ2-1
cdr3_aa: CSGQLLRSSSYNEQFF
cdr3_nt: TGCAGCGGCCAACTCCTCAGGTCGAGCTCCTACAATGAGCAGTTCTTC

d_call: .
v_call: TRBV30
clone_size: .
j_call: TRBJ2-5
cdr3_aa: CAWGKWIQETQYF
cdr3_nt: TGTGCCTGGGGGAAGTGGATTCAAGAGACCCAGTACTTC

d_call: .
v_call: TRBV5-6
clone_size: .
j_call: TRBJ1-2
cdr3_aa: CASSPPGGNYGYTF
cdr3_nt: TGTGCCAGCAGCCCGCCAGGAGGGAACTATGGCTACACCTTC

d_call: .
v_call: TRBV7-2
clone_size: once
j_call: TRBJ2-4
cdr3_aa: CASSDDRNIQYF
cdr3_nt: TGTGCCAGCAGCGACGACAGAAACATTCAGTACTTC

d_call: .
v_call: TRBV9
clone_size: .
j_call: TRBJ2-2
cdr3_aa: CASSPRTDGELFF
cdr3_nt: TGTGCCAGCAGCCCGCGGACGGACGGGGAGCTGTTTTTT

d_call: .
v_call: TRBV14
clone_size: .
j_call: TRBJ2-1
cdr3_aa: CASSRRDSFYNEQFF
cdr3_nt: TGTGCCAGCAGCCGGCGGGACAGCTTCTACAATGAGCAGTTCTTC

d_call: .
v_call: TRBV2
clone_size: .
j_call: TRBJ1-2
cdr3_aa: CASSVYGTAYGYTF
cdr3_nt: TGTGCCAGCAGTGTGTATGGGACGGCCTATGGCTACACCTTC

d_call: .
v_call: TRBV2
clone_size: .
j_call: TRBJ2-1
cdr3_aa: CATSRFSRQFF
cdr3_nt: TGTGCCACCTCTAGGTTTTCTAGGCAGTTCTTC

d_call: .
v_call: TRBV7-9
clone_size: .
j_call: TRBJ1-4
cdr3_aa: CASSSTTNEKLFF
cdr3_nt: TGTGCCAGCAGCTCTACAACTAATGAAAAACTGTTTTTT

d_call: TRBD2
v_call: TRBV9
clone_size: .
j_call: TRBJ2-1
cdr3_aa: CASSGTSSYNEQFF
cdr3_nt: TGTGCCAGCAGCGGGACTAGCTCCTACAATGAGCAGTTCTTC

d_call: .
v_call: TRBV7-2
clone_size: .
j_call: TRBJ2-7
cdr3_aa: CASSPQRELIF
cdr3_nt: TGTGCCAGCAGCCCCCAACGGGAGCTCATCTTC

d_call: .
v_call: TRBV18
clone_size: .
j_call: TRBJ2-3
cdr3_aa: CASSPPGRGFTDTQYF
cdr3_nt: TGTGCCAGCTCACCACCGGGAAGGGGATTCACAGATACGCAGTATTTT

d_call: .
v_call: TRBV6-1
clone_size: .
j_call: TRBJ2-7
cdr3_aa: CASMRQFYEQYF
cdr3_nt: TGTGCCAGCATGCGCCAGTTCTACGAGCAGTACTTC

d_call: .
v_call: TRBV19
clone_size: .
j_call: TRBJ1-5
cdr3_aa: CASSPGSIQPQHF
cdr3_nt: TGTGCCAGTAGTCCAGGTTCGATTCAGCCCCAGCATTTT

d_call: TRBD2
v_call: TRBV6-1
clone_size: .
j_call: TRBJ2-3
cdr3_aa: CASKLAGGPDTQYF
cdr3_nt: TGTGCCAGCAAACTAGCGGGAGGGCCAGATACGCAGTATTTT

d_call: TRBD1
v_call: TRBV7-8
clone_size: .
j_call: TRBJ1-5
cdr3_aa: CASSIRDRSNQPQHF
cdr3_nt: TGTGCCAGCAGCATCCGGGACAGAAGCAATCAGCCCCAGCATTTT

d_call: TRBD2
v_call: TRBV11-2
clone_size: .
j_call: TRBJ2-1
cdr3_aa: CASSTPSGEQFF
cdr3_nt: TGTGCCAGCAGCACACCTAGCGGTGAGCAGTTCTTC

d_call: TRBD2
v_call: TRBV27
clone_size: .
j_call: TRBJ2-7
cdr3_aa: CASSLLPAGAGYEQYF
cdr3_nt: TGTGCCAGCAGTTTGTTACCAGCGGGAGCGGGCTACGAGCAGTACTTC

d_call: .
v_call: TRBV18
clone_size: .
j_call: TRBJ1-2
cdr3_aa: CASSTTANYGYTF
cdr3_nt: TGTGCCAGCTCAACGACGGCTAACTATGGCTACACCTTC

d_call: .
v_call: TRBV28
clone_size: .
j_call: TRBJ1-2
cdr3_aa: CASSGVLGYTF
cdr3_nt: TGTGCCAGCAGTGGGGTGCTCGGCTACACCTTC

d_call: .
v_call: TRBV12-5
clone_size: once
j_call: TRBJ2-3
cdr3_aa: CASGFGQVGTDTQYF
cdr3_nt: TGTGCTAGTGGTTTCGGGCAAGTGGGAACAGATACGCAGTATTTT

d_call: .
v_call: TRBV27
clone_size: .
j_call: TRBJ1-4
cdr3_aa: CASSFGQGIEKLFF
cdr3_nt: TGTGCCAGCAGTTTCGGGCAGGGGATTGAAAAACTGTTTTTT

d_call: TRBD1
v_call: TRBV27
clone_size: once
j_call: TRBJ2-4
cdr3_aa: CASSLRGTGGRLAKNIQYF
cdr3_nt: TGTGCCAGCAGTTTAAGGGGTACAGGGGGCCGACTAGCCAAAAACATTCAGTACTTC

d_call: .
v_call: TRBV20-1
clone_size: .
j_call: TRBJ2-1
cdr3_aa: CSARWGHEQFF
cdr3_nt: TGCAGTGCTAGGTGGGGCCATGAGCAGTTCTTC

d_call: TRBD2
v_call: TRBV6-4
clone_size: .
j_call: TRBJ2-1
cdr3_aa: CASSGVAGSYNEQFF
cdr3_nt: TGTGCCAGCAGTGGGGTAGCGGGAAGCTACAATGAGCAGTTCTTC

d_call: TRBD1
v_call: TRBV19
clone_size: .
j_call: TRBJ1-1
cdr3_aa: CASGQGPNTEAFF
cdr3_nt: TGTGCCAGCGGACAGGGTCCGAACACTGAAGCTTTCTTT

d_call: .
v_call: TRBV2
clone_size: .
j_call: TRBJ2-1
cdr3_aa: CASTFPGTGRSYNEQFF
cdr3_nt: TGTGCCAGCACCTTCCCGGGGACGGGACGATCCTACAATGAGCAGTTCTTC

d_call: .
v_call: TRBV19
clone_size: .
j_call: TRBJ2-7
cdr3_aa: CASSREPGGGLAYEQYF
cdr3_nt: TGTGCCAGTAGTCGGGAGCCCGGTGGGGGGCTCGCCTACGAGCAGTACTTC

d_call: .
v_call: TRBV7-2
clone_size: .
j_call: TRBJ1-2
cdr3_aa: CASSLATGGHYGYTF
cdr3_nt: TGTGCCAGCAGCTTAGCGACAGGAGGGCACTATGGCTACACCTTC

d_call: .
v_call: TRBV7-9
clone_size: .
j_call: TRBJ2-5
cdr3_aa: CASCRSSETQYF
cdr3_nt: TGTGCCAGCTGCCGTTCGTCGGAGACCCAGTACTTC

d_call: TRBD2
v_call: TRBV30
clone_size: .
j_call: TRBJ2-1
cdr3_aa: CAWSVGGLDNEQFF
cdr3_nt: TGTGCCTGGAGTGTGGGAGGGCTAGACAATGAGCAGTTCTTC

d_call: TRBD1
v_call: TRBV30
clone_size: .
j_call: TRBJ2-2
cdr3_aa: CAWSAQGTGNTGELFF
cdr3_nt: TGTGCCTGGAGTGCCCAGGGGACAGGGAACACCGGGGAGCTGTTTTTT

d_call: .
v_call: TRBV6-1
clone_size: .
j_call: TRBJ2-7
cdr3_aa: CASSESVGALATYEQYF
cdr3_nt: TGTGCCAGCAGTGAATCTGTAGGGGCTTTAGCGACCTACGAGCAGTACTTC

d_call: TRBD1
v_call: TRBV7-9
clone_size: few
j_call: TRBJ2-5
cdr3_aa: CASSSLRTGVRETQYF
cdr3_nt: TGTGCCAGCAGCTCCCTGCGGACAGGGGTCAGAGAGACCCAGTACTTC

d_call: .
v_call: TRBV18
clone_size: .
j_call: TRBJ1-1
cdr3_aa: CASSPPGSLNTEAFF
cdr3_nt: TGTGCCAGCTCACCACCGGGCAGCTTGAACACTGAAGCTTTCTTT

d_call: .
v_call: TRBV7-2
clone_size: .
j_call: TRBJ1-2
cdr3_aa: CASSLVADYGYTF
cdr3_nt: TGTGCCAGCAGCTTAGTTGCAGACTATGGCTACACCTTC

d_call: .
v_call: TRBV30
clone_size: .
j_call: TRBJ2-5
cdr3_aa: CAWTGLPGAQYF
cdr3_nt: TGTGCCTGGACGGGCCTCCCGGGGGCCCAGTACTTC

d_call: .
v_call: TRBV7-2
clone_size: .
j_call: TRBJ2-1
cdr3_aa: CASSPPRPGGSYNEQFF
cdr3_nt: TGTGCCAGCAGCCCACCGAGGCCAGGTGGTTCCTACAATGAGCAGTTCTTC

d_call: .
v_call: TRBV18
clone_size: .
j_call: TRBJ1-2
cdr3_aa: CASSQQGRGYTF
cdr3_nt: TGTGCCAGCTCACAGCAGGGTCGTGGCTACACCTTC